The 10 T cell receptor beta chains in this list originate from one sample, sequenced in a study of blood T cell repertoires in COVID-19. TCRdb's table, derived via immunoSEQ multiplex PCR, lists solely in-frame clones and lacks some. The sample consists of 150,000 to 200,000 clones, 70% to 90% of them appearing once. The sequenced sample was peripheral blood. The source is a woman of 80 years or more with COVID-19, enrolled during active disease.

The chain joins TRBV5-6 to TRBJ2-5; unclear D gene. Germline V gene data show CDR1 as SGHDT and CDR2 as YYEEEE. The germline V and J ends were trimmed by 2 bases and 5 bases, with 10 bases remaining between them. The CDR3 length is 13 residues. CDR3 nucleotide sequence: TGTGCCAGCAGCTTTGCGCGGCCGGAGACCCAGTACTTC. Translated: CASSFARPETQYF.

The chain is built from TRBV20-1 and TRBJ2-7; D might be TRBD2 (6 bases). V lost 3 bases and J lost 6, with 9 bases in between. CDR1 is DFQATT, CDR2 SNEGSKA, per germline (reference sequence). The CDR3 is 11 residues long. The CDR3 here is CSASPGVEQYF. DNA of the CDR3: TGCAGTGCTAGCCCGGGGGTCGAGCAGTACTTC.

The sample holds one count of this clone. CDR3 in amino acids: CASSFGDPAAGYEQYF. The CDR3 coding sequence is TGTGCCAGCAGCTTCGGCGACCCGGCGGCGGGCTACGAGCAGTACTTC. The chain has TRBV7-2 and TRBJ2-7, with TRBD2 as a possible D gene (5 bases). V lost 3 bases and J lost 3, with 18 bases in between. The germline V gene has CDR1 SGHTA and CDR2 FQGNSA. This CDR3 is 16 amino acids long.

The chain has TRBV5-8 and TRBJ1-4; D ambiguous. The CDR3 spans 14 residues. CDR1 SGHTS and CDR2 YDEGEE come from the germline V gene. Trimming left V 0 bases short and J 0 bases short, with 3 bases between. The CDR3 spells CASSLAATNEKLFF. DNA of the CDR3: TGTGCCAGCAGCTTGGCCGCAACTAATGAAAAACTGTTTTTT. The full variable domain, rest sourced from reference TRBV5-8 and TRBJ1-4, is EAGVTQSPTHLIKTRGQQATLRCSPISGHTSVYWYQQALGLGLQFLLWYDEGEERNRGNFPPRFSGRQFPNYSSELNVNALELEDSALYLCASSLAATNEKLFFGSGTQLSVL.

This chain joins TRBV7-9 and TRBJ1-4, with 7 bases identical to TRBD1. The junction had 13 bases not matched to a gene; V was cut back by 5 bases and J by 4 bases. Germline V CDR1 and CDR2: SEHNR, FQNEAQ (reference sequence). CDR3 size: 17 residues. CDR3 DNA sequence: TGTGCCAGCAGCACAAGAGGGCCATCAGGGGGTAATGAAAAACTGTTTTTT. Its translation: CASSTRGPSGGNEKLFF.

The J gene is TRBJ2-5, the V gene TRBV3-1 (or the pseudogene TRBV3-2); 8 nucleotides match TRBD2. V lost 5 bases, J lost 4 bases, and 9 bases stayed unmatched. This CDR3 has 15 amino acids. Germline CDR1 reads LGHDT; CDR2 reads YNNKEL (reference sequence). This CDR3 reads CASSGYGGAGETQYF. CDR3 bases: TGTGCCAGCAGCGGATACGGGGGGGCCGGAGAGACCCAGTACTTC.

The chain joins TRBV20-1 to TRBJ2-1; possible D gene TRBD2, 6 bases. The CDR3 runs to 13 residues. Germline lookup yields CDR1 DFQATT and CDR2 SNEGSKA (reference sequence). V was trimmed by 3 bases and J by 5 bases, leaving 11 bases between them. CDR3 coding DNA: TGCAGTGCTAGTACTAGCTACCACAATGAGCAGTTCTTC. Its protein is CSASTSYHNEQFF.

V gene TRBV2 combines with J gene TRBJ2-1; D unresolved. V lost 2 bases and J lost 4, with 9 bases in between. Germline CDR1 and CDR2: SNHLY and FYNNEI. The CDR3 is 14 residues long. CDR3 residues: CASSERNRYNEQFF. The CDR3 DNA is TGTGCCAGCAGTGAAAGAAACAGATACAATGAGCAGTTCTTC.

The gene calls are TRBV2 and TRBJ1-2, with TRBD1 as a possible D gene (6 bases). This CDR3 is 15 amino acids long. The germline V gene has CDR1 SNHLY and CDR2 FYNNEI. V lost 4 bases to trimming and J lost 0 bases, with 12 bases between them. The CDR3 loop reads CASSVARTANYGYTF. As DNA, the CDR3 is TGTGCCAGCAGTGTCGCCCGGACAGCTAACTATGGCTACACCTTC.

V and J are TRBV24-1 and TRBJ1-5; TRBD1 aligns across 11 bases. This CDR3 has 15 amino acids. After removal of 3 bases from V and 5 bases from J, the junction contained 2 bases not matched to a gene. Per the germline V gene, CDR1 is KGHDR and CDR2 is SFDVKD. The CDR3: CATSDMDRGHQPQHF. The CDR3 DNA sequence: TGTGCCACCAGTGATATGGACAGGGGGCATCAGCCCCAGCATTTT.